This T cell receptor beta chain appears in the sequencing data of a study of shared clonotypes between healthy human individuals. Across the study: Sampling drew on donors who were a couple of women and a few men aged 18 to 49.

This clone was recorded only once. Germline V gene lookup returns CDR1 MNHEY and CDR2 SMNVEV (reference sequence). This CDR3 region has 13 residues. Trimming cost V 7 bases and J 9 bases; bases outside gene matches: 8. Repertoires were generated with immunoSEQ multiplex PCR, while TCRdb's copy carries only in-frame clones and drops some. The table records around 700,000 clones, less than 80% of them present only once. Sequenced material: memory CD4+ T cells sorted from blood. Subset denoted: CD45RA-negative fraction. The chain recombines TRBV27 with TRBJ2-7; 11 nucleotides match TRBD1. The sequence came from a woman in her thirties in good health. This CDR3 is CASKLPGQGGQYF. As DNA, the CDR3 is TGTGCCAGCAAGCTCCCGGGACAGGGGGGGCAGTACTTC.